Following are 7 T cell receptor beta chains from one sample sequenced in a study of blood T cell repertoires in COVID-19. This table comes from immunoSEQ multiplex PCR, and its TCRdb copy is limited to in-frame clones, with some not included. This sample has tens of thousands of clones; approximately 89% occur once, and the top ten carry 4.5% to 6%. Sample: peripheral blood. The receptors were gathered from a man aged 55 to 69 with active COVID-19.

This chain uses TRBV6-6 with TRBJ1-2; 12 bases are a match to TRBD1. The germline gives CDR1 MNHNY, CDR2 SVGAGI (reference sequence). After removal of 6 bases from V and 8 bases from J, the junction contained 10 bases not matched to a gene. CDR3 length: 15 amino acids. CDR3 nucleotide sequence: TGTGCCAGCAGGGAACCGGGACAGGGGGCGGCCGGCTACACCTTC. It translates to CASREPGQGAAGYTF.

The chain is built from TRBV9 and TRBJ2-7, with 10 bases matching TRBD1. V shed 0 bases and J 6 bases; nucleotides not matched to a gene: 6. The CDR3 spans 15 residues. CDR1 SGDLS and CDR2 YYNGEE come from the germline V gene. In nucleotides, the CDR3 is TGTGCCAGCAGCGTAGGGGGGACAGGGGCGACCGAGCAGTACTTC. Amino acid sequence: CASSVGGTGATEQYF.

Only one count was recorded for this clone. The DNA for the CDR3 is TGTGCCAGCAGTCCATCCCGGGGGGAAAACTCCTACGAGCAGTACTTC. This translates into CASSPSRGENSYEQYF. This chain uses TRBV27 with TRBJ2-7, with TRBD2 identical over 7 bases. V lost 5 bases and J lost 0; bases outside the gene matches: 10. Germline loops: CDR1 MNHEY, CDR2 SMNVEV (reference sequence). This CDR3 region has 16 residues.

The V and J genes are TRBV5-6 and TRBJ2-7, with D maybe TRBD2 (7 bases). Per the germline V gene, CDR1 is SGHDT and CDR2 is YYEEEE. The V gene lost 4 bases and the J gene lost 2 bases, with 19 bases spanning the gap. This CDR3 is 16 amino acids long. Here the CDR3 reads CASSPLSGGDAYEQYF. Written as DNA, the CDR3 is TGTGCCAGCAGCCCCCTGTCGGGGGGCGACGCCTACGAGCAGTACTTC.

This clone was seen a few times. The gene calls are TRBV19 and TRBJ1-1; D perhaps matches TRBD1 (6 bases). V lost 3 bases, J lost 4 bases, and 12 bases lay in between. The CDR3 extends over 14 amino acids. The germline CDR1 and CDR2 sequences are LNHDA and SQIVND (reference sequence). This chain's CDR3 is CASSISRGSTEAFF. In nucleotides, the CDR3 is TGTGCCAGTAGTATCAGCAGGGGATCCACTGAAGCTTTCTTT.

Here the CDR3 DNA reads TGTGCCATCAGTGAGCCCGGCGGGAGGGACCACATTTCCACAGATACGCAGTATTTT. Its translation: CAISEPGGRDHISTDTQYF. The chain links TRBV10-3 to TRBJ2-3, with 9 bases lining up with TRBD2. V was pared by 2 bases and J by 2 bases, with 14 bases of the junction left unmatched. CDR3 length equals 19 residues. Germline CDR1 ENHRY, CDR2 SYGVKD.

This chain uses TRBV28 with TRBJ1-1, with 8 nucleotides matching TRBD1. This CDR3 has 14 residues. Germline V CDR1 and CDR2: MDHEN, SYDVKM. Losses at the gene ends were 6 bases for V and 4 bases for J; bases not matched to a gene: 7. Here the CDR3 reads CASSLGDRSTEAFF. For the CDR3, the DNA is TGTGCCAGCAGCCTCGGGGACAGGTCCACTGAAGCTTTCTTT.